These T cell receptor beta chains were read from a single sample in a study of blood T cell repertoires in COVID-19. TCRdb's table, derived via immunoSEQ multiplex PCR, lists solely in-frame clones and lacks some. The sample lists 150,000 to 200,000 clones; about 83% were seen once. Source material: peripheral blood. The receptor set was obtained from a human donor in a cohort sampled during active COVID-19. The CDR3 runs from the conserved cysteine through the conserved F or W. A D gene is named only where the DNA matches it firmly. Clone size, where shown, is once, few, many, or a class for clones that have expanded.

D gene,clone size,J gene,V gene,CDR3 protein,CDR3 DNA
-,-,TRBJ1-2,TRBV29-1,CSAEGGPNYGYTF,TGCAGCGCCGAGGGAGGGCCTAACTATGGCTACACCTTC
TRBD2,-,TRBJ2-1,TRBV5-1,CASSSPTLAGGLEYNEQFF,TGCGCCAGCAGCTCCCCTACACTAGCGGGAGGGTTAGAATACAATGAGCAGTTCTTC
TRBD1,-,TRBJ2-6,TRBV6-1,CASSESPGTGGANVLTF,TGTGCCAGCAGTGAATCCCCCGGGACAGGTGGGGCCAACGTCCTGACTTTC
TRBD1,-,TRBJ1-2,TRBV9,CASSEGTDYGYTF,TGTGCCAGCAGCGAAGGGACAGATTATGGCTACACCTTC
-,-,TRBJ2-7,TRBV6-2/TRBV6-3,CASSYVGGPSEQYF,TGTGCCAGCAGTTACGTCGGGGGGCCGTCGGAGCAGTACTTC
TRBD1,-,TRBJ1-1,TRBV7-8,CASSLVYRGLMNTEAFF,TGTGCCAGCAGCTTAGTCTACAGGGGGCTAATGAACACTGAAGCTTTCTTT
-,-,TRBJ1-1,TRBV6-6,CASSHTGFPLNTEAFF,TGTGCCAGCAGCCATACAGGGTTTCCTCTGAACACTGAAGCTTTCTTT
TRBD2,-,TRBJ2-1,TRBV9,CASSVWREKWNEQFF,TGTGCCAGCAGCGTATGGCGGGAGAAGTGGAATGAGCAGTTCTTC
TRBD2,-,TRBJ2-5,TRBV4-1,CASSQGGLTSRKETQYF,TGCGCCAGCAGCCAAGGGGGTCTGACTAGCCGGAAAGAGACCCAGTACTTC
-,-,TRBJ2-7,TRBV19,CASSPPGAPSYEQYF,TGTGCCAGTAGTCCCCCGGGAGCCCCCTCCTACGAGCAGTACTTC
-,few,TRBJ2-3,TRBV7-3,CASSLGQGDTQYF,TGTGCCAGCAGCTTAGGGCAGGGTGATACGCAGTATTTT
TRBD1,-,TRBJ1-2,TRBV5-6,CASSGEGQGFNYGYTF,TGTGCCAGCAGCGGAGAGGGACAGGGCTTTAACTATGGCTACACCTTC
TRBD2,-,TRBJ2-7,TRBV28,CASRGGASSYEQYF,TGTGCCAGCAGGGGAGGGGCCAGCTCCTACGAGCAGTACTTC
-,-,TRBJ2-7,TRBV10-3,CAISALTGSYEQYF,TGTGCCATCAGTGCACTGACTGGATCCTACGAGCAGTACTTC
-,-,TRBJ2-5,TRBV4-1,CASSQDPSGQIQETQYF,TGCGCCAGCAGCCAAGATCCCTCCGGACAGATCCAAGAGACCCAGTACTTC
-,-,TRBJ2-3,TRBV4-1,CASSQDLRQWGADTQYF,TGCGCCAGCAGCCAAGATCTACGTCAGTGGGGGGCAGATACGCAGTATTTT
-,-,TRBJ2-7,TRBV7-2,CASSLVGGESSYEQYF,TGTGCCAGCAGCTTAGTCGGCGGGGAATCCTCCTACGAGCAGTACTTC